This TCR beta chain was found in a study of Graves' ophthalmopathy and Graves' hyperthyroidism. Amplified TCR beta CDR3 regions were obtained using RNA transcripts as template. An opening RT-PCR round employed HTBI primers and preceded a second-round multiplex PCR. TCRdb re-called the multiplex PCR reads through MiXCR, storing one row per CDR3 protein. The profile shows 900,000 to 1,200,000 distinct CDR3 sequences, roughly two fifths of them singletons. Germline V CDR1 and CDR2: DFQATT, SNEGSKA (reference sequence). The ends were cut back, 2 bases at V and 3 bases at J, with 10 bases in the middle. CDR3 length: 13 amino acids. This clonotype was picked up many times.

The TCR sequence derives from an adult man with Graves' hyperthyroidism. Input material: peripheral blood or thyroid tissue (not recorded which). V is TRBV20-1 and J is TRBJ1-1, with a possible D match to TRBD1 (5 bases). The CDR3 DNA reads as TGCAGTGCTAGAATTCGGGGGGACACTGAAGCTTTCTTT. The encoded protein is CSARIRGDTEAFF.